The present T cell receptor (beta chain) was sequenced within a study of T-cell reconstitution after alpha-beta-depleted transplantation in children. The CDR3 runs to 13 residues. V was clipped by 3 bases and J by 5 bases, with 13 bases between them. The germline V gene has CDR1 DFQATT and CDR2 SNEGSKA (reference sequence). Findings and caveats of the study: The origin of alpha-beta T cells about two months after transplant was reportedly several hundred expanded graft clones. After one year, T-cell counts and TCRbeta diversity mostly came from new T cells. Day-60 TCRbeta diversity that was high in some patients was derived from surviving recipient T cells and thymic progenitors.

This clonotype was detected many times. Antigen: not known. Preparation of the TCRbeta library involved a method that used unique molecular identifiers. TCRdb analysed the PCR reads with MiXCR anew, one entry per CDR3 protein. The sample consists of 210,000 or so distinct CDR3 sequences, approximately 11% of them appearing once. The chain links TRBV20-1 to TRBJ2-5; TRBD2 might be the D (5 bases). This sequence originates from a child younger than two with acute myeloid leukemia, due to receive a stem cell transplant. The sample in question was PBMCs, obtained before TCRalphabeta/CD19-depleted stem cell transplant. CDR3 coding DNA: TGCAGTGCTAGTCGGGAAGCTGGGGAGACCCAGTACTTC. Translation gives CSASREAGETQYF.